This entry features one T cell receptor (beta chain) sequence. Its cognate antigen is unknown. The CDR3 has 14 residues. After removal of 4 bases from V and 6 bases from J, the junction contained 3 bases not matched to a gene. Germline values: CDR1 SGDLS, CDR2 YYNGEE. Assay: immunoSEQ multiplex PCR; the TCRdb copy retains only in-frame clones and omits some. Of hundreds of thousands of clones in the sample, around 78% are singletons; the top ten hold 1.5% to 2%. The data are from a study of shared clonotypes between healthy human individuals. Study findings and constraints: Generation probabilities of non-shared clonotypes were lower (relative to those shared by all four donors). Donor scarcity curtailed the genetic and exposure-history diversity represented herein.

What was sequenced was memory CD4+ T cells sorted from blood. Specified subset: CD45RA-negative fraction. The sequence derives from a woman aged 30 to 39 in good health. The V gene is TRBV9, the J gene TRBJ2-1; 11 nucleotides match TRBD2. The DNA of the CDR3 is TGTGCCAGCAGCACTAGCGGGAGCATCAATGAGCAGTTCTTC. Its protein is CASSTSGSINEQFF.